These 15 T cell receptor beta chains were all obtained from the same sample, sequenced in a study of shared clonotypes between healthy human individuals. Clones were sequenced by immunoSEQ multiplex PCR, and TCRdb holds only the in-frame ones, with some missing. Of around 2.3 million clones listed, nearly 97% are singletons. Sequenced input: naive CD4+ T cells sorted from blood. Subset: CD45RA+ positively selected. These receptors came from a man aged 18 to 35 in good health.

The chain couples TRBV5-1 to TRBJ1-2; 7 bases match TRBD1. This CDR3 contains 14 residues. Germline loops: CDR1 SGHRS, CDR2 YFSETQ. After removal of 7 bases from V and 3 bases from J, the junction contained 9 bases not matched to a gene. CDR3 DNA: TGCGCCAGCGGCATAGACAGGGCACACTATGGCTACACCTTC. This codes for CASGIDRAHYGYTF.

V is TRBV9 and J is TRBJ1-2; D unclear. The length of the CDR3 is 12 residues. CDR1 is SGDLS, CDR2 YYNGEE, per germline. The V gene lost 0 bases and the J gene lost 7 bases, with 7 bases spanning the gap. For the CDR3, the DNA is TGTGCCAGCAGCGTAGAAAGTGCTGGCTACACCTTC. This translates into CASSVESAGYTF.

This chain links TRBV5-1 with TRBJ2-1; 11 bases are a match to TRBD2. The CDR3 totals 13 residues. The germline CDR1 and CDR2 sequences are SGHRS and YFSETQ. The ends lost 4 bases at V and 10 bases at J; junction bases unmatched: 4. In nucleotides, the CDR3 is TGCGCCAGCAGCGTTAGCGGGGGGGTAGAGCAGTTCTTC. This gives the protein CASSVSGGVEQFF.

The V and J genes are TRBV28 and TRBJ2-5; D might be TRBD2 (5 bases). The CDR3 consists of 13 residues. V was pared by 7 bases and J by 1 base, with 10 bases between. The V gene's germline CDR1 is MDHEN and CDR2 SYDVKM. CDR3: CASTGTPQETQYF. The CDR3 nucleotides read TGTGCCAGCACGGGAACCCCCCAAGAGACCCAGTACTTC.

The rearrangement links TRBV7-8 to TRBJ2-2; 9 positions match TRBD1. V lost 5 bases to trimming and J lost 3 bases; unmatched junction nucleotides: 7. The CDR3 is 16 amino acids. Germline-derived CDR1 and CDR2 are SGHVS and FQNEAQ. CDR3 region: CASSPHRGPDTGELFF. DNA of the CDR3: TGTGCCAGCAGCCCGCACAGGGGGCCCGACACCGGGGAGCTGTTTTTT.

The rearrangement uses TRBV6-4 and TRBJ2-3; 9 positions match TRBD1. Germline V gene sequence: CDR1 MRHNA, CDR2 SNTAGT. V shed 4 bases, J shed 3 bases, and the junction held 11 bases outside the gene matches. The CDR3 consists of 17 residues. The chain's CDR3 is CASSVIGQGSSTDTQYF. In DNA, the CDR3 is TGTGCCAGCAGTGTTATCGGACAGGGGAGTAGTACAGATACGCAGTATTTT.

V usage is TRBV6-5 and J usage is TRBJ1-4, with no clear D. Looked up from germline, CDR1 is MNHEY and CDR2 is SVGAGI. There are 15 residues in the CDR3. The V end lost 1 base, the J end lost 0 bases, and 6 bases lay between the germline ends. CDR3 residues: CASSYFGATNEKLFF. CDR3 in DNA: TGTGCCAGCAGTTACTTCGGGGCAACTAATGAAAAACTGTTTTTT.

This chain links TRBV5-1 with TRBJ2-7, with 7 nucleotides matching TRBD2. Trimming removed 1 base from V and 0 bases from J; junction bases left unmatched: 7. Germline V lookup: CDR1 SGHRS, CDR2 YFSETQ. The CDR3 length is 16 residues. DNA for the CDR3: TGCGCCAGCAGCTTGTTCGGGCTAGCGGCCTCCTACGAGCAGTACTTC. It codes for CASSLFGLAASYEQYF.

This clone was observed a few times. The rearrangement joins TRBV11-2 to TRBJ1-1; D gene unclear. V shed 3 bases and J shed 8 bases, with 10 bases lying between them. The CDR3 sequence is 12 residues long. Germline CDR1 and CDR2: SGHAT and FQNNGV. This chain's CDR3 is CASSFGVGEAFF. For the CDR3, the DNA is TGTGCCAGCAGCTTCGGGGTCGGGGAAGCTTTCTTT.

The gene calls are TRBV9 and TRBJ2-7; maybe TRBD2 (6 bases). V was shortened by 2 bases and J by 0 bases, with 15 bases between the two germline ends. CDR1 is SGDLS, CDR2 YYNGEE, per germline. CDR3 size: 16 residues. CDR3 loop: CASSVAPTGDSYEQYF. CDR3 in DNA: TGTGCCAGCAGCGTGGCCCCTACGGGGGACTCCTACGAGCAGTACTTC.

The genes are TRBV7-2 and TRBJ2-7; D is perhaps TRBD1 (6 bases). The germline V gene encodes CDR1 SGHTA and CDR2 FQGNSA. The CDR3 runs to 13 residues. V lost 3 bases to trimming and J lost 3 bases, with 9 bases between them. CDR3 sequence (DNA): TGTGCCAGCAGCTTGGACAGCTACTACGAGCAGTACTTC. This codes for CASSLDSYYEQYF.

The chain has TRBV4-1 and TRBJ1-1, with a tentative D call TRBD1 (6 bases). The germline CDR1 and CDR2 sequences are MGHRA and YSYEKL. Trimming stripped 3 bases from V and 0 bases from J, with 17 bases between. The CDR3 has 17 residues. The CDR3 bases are TGCGCCAGCAGCCATCACCCGGGGACAACTATGAACACTGAAGCTTTCTTT. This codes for CASSHHPGTTMNTEAFF.

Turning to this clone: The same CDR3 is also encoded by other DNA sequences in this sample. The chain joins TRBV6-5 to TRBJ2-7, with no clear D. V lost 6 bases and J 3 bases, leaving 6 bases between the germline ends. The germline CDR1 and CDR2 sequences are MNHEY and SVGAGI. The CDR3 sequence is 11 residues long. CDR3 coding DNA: TGTGCCAGCAGCCGAAACTACGAGCAGTACTTC. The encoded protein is CASSRNYEQYF.

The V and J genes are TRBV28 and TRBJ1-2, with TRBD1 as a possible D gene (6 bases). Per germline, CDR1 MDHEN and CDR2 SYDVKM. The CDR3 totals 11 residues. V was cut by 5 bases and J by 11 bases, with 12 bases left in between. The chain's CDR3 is CASSGTSGYTF. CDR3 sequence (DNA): TGTGCCAGCAGTGGGACATCCGGATACACCTTC.

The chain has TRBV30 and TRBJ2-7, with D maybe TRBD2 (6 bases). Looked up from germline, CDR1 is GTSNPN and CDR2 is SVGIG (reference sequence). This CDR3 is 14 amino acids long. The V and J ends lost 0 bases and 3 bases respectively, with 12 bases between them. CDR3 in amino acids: CAWSVRRGVYEQYF. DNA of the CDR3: TGTGCCTGGAGTGTAAGGCGGGGTGTCTACGAGCAGTACTTC. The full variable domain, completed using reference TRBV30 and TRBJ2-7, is SQTIHQWPATLVQPVGSPLSLECTVEGTSNPNLYWYRQAAGRGLQLLFYSVGIGQISSEVPQNLSASRPQDRQFILSSKKLLLSDSGFYLCAWSVRRGVYEQYFGPGTRLTVT.